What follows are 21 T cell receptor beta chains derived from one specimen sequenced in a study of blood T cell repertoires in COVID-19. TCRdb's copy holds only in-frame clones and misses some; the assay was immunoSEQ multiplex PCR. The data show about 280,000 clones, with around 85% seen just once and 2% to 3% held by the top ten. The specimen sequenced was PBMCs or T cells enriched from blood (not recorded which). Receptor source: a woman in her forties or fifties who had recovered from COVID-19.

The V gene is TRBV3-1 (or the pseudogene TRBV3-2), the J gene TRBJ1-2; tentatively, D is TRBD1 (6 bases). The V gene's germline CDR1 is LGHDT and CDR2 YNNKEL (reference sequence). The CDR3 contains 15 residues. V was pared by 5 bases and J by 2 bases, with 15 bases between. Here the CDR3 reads CASSVFPDRNYGYTF. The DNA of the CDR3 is TGTGCCAGCAGCGTGTTTCCTGACAGGAACTATGGCTACACCTTC.

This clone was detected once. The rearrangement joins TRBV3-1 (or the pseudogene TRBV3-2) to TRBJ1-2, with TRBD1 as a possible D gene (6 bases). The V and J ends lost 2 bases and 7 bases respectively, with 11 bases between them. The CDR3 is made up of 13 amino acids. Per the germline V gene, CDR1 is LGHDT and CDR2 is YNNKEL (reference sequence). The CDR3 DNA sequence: TGTGCCAGCAGCCAATTGGGGGGGCCTGGCTACACCTTC. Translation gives CASSQLGGPGYTF.

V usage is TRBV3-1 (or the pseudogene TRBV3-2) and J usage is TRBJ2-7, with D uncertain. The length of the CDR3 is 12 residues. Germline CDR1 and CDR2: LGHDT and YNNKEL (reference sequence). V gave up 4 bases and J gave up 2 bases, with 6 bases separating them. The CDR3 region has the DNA TGTGCCAGCAGCCGCGTCCCCTACGAGCAGTACTTC. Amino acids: CASSRVPYEQYF.

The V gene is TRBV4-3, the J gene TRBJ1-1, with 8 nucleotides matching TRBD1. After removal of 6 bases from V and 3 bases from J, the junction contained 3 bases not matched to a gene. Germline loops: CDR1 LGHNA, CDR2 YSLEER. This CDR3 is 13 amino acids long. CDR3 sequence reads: CASRTGADTEAFF. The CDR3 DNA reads TGCGCCAGCAGGACAGGGGCAGACACTGAAGCTTTCTTT.

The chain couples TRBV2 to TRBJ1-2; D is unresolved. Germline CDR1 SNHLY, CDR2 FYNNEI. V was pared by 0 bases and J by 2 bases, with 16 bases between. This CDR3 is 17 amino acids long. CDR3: CASSEAAARGMNYGYTF. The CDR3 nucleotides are TGTGCCAGCAGTGAAGCCGCCGCGCGGGGTATGAACTATGGCTACACCTTC.

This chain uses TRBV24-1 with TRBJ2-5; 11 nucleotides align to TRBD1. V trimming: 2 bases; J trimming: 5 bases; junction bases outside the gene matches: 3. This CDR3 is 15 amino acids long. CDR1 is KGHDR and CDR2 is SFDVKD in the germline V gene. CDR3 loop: CATSDSGTGGETQYF. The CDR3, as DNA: TGTGCCACCAGTGATTCCGGGACAGGGGGGGAGACCCAGTACTTC.

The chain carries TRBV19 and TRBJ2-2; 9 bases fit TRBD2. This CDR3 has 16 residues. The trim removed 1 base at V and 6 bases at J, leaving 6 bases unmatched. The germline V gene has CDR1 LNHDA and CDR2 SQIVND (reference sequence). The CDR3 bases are TGTGCCAGTAGTATAGGTGGACTAGCGTTGTCCGGGGAGCTGTTTTTT. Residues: CASSIGGLALSGELFF.

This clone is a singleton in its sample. The CDR3 spells CASSSAVDQPQHF. Written as DNA, the CDR3 is TGTGCCAGCAGCTCAGCGGTAGATCAGCCCCAGCATTTT. This chain uses TRBV7-6 with TRBJ1-5, with D hard to call. Germline loops: CDR1 SGHVS, CDR2 FNYEAQ. Trimming stripped 4 bases from V and 5 bases from J, with 9 bases between. The CDR3 covers 13 residues. The entire variable domain, with the rest obtained from reference TRBV7-6 and TRBJ1-5, is as follows: GAGVSQSPRYKVTKRGQDVALRCDPISGHVSLYWYRQALGQGPEFLTYFNYEAQQDKSGLPNDRFSAERPEGSISTLTIQRTEQRDSAMYRCASSSAVDQPQHFGDGTRLSIL.

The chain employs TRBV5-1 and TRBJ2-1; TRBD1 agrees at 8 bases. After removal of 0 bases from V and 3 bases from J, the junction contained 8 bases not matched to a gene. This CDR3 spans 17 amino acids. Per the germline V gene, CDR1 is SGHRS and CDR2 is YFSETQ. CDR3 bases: TGCGCCAGCAGCTTGGCGCGGCAGACAGGGGACTACAATGAGCAGTTCTTC. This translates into CASSLARQTGDYNEQFF.

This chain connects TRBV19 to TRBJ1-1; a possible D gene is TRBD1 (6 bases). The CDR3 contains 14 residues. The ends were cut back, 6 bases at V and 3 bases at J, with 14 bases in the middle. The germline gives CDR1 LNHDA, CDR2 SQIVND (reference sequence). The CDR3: CASSTGLRDTEAFF. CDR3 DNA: TGTGCCAGTAGCACAGGGTTAAGAGACACTGAAGCTTTCTTT.

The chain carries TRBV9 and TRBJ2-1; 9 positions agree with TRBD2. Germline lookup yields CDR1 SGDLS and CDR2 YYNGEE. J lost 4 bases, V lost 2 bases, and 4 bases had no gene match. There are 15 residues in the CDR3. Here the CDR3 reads CASSVSGSPYNEQFF. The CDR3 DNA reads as TGTGCCAGCAGCGTTAGCGGGAGCCCGTACAATGAGCAGTTCTTC.

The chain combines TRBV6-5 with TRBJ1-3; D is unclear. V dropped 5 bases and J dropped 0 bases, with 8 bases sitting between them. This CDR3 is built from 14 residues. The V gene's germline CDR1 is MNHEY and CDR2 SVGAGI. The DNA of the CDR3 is TGTGCCAGCAGTCTTCAGGTCTCTGGAAACACCATATATTTT. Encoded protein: CASSLQVSGNTIYF.

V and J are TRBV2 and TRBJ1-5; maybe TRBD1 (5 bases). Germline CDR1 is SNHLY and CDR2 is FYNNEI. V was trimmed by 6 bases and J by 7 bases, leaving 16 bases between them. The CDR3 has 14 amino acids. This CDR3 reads CASSADGGYQPQHF. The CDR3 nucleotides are TGTGCCAGCAGCGCCGACGGGGGTTACCAGCCCCAGCATTTT.

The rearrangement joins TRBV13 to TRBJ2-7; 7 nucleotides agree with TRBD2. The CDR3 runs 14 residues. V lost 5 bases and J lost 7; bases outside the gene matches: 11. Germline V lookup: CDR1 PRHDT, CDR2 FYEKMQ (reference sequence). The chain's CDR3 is CASSRDRQAGEQYF. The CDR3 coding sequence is TGTGCCAGCAGCCGGGACCGTCAAGCGGGGGAGCAGTACTTC.

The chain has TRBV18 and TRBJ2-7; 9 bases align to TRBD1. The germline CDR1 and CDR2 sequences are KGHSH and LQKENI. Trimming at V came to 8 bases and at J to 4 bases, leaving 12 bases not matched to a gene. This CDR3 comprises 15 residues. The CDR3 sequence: CASTSTRDRDYEQYF. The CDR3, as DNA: TGTGCCAGCACCTCGACCCGGGACAGGGATTACGAGCAGTACTTC.

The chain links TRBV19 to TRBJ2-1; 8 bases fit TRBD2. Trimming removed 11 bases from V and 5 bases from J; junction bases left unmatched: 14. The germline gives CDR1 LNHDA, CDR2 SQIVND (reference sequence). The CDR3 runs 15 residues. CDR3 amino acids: CAYIGREACDNEQFF. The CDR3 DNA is TGTGCCTACATAGGGCGGGAGGCCTGTGACAATGAGCAGTTCTTC.

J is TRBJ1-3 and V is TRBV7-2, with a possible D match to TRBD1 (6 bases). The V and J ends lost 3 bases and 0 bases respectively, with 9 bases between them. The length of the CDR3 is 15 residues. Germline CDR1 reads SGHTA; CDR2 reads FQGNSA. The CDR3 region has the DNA TGTGCCAGCAGCTTCCCGGACAGCTCTGGAAACACCATATATTTT. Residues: CASSFPDSSGNTIYF.

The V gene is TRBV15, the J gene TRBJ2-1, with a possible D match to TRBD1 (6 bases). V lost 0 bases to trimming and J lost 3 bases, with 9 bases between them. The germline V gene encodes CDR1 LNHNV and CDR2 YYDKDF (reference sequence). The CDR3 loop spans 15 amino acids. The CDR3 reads CATSREQGSYNEQFF. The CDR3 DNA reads TGTGCCACCAGCAGAGAACAGGGTAGCTACAATGAGCAGTTCTTC.

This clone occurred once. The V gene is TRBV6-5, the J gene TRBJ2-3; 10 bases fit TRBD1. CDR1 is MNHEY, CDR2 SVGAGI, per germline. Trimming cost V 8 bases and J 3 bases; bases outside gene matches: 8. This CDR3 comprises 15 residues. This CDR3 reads CASEAWGQGTDTQYF. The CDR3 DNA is TGTGCCAGCGAGGCGTGGGGACAGGGGACAGATACGCAGTATTTT.

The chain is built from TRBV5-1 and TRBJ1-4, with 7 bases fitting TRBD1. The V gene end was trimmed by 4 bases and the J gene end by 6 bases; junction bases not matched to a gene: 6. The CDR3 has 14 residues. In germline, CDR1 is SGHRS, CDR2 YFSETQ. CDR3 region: CASSDGQVDEKLFF. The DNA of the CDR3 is TGCGCCAGCAGCGATGGACAGGTCGATGAAAAACTGTTTTTT. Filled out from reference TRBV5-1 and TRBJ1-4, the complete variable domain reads KAGVTQTPRYLIKTRGQQVTLSCSPISGHRSVSWYQQTPGQGLQFLFEYFSETQRNKGNFPGRFSGRQFSNSRSEMNVSTLELGDSALYLCASSDGQVDEKLFFGSGTQLSVL.

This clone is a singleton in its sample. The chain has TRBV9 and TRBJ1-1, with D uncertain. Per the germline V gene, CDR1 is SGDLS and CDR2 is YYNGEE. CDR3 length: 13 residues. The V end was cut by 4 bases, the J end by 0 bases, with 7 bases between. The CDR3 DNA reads TGTGCCAGCAGCCCCCGTTTGAACACTGAAGCTTTCTTT. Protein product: CASSPRLNTEAFF.